Below are 32 T cell receptor beta chains sequenced from a single sample in a study of beta chain features in type 1 diabetes. Regarding the study as a whole: Across all four CD4+ subsets, people with type 1 diabetes showed modestly shorter TCRB CDR3s.

Their cognate antigens are unknown. What was sequenced were expressed TCRB transcripts, since all of the isolated RNA had been reverse transcribed. Using immunoSEQ multiplex PCR, the repertoire was profiled, and TCRdb retains in-frame clones only, with some absent. The data contain around 690,000 clones, 9.5% to 15% of them singletons. Sequencing was performed on naive CD4+ T cells from blood. The receptors shown here come from a man aged 30 to 45 with type 1 diabetes.

The chain employs TRBV4-3 and TRBJ1-1; the D is unclear. The CDR3 runs to 14 residues. Germline V gives CDR1 LGHNA, CDR2 YSLEER. Trimming stripped 0 bases from V and 8 bases from J, with 13 bases between. The CDR3 region is CASSQDDLAREAFF. CDR3 sequence (DNA): TGCGCCAGCAGCCAAGATGATCTAGCGCGGGAAGCTTTCTTT.

The genes are TRBV29-1 and TRBJ1-1; D gene uncertain. Trimming took 4 bases from V and 1 from J, leaving 13 bases between them. The CDR3 is 14 amino acids. Germline CDR1 SQVTM, CDR2 ANQGSEA. Written as DNA, the CDR3 is TGCAGCGTTGTCAGTTTAGATAAGAACACTGAAGCTTTCTTT. Protein sequence: CSVVSLDKNTEAFF.

The chain joins TRBV6-5 to TRBJ2-3; 7 positions agree with TRBD1. CDR3 length equals 15 residues. Germline V gene data show CDR1 as MNHEY and CDR2 as SVGAGI. V shed 6 bases, J shed 3 bases, and the junction held 9 bases outside the gene matches. The CDR3 loop reads CASRRGTATTDTQYF. In nucleotides, the CDR3 is TGTGCCAGCAGGAGAGGGACAGCGACTACAGATACGCAGTATTTT.

This clone came up a few times. This chain joins TRBV19 and TRBJ2-1; maybe TRBD2 (6 bases). Germline CDR1 is LNHDA and CDR2 is SQIVND (reference sequence). The CDR3 extends over 17 amino acids. Trimming took 3 bases from V and 0 from J, leaving 15 bases between them. The CDR3 reads CASSISSVGPSYNEQFF. DNA for the CDR3: TGTGCCAGTAGTATTTCTAGCGTAGGGCCCTCCTACAATGAGCAGTTCTTC.

V gene TRBV28 combines with J gene TRBJ1-4; D might be TRBD1 (5 bases). Between the trimmed V and J ends, which lost 9 bases and 5 bases, there was a span of 13 bases. This CDR3 has 13 amino acids. Germline CDR1 MDHEN, CDR2 SYDVKM. CDR3 in amino acids: CASVLRGNEKLFF. The CDR3 DNA is TGTGCCAGTGTCCTCCGGGGCAATGAAAAACTGTTTTTT.

This clone was recorded a few times. This chain uses TRBV7-3 with TRBJ1-1; D ambiguous. The CDR3 spans 14 residues. In germline, CDR1 is SGHTA, CDR2 FQGTGA. Trimming removed 5 bases from V and 0 bases from J, with 10 bases in between. The CDR3 spells CASSPGVLNTEAFF. In DNA, the CDR3 is TGTGCCAGCAGCCCCGGGGTCCTGAACACTGAAGCTTTCTTT. Full variable domain (outside the CDR3, taken from reference TRBV7-3 and TRBJ1-1): GAGVSQTPSNKVTEKGKYVELRCDPISGHTALYWYRQSLGQGPEFLIYFQGTGAADDSGLPNDRFFAVRPEGSVSTLKIQRTERGDSAVYLCASSPGVLNTEAFFGQGTRLTVV.

This clone was seen a handful of times. The V gene is TRBV19, the J gene TRBJ2-7, with TRBD2 as a possible D gene (5 bases). The length of the CDR3 is 13 residues. V gave up 4 bases and J gave up 1 base, with 8 bases separating them. From germline, CDR1 is LNHDA and CDR2 SQIVND (reference sequence). CDR3 in amino acids: CASSTGESYEQYF. CDR3 coding DNA: TGTGCCAGTAGTACCGGGGAGTCCTACGAGCAGTACTTC.

This clone was counted only a few times. The rearrangement links TRBV10-3 to TRBJ1-2; D is perhaps TRBD1 (5 bases). Germline-derived CDR1 and CDR2 are ENHRY and SYGVKD. Trimming stripped 5 bases from V and 7 bases from J, with 8 bases between. The CDR3 runs 11 residues. CDR3 amino acids: CAISNDSGYTF. The DNA of the CDR3 is TGTGCCATCAGTAATGACAGTGGCTACACCTTC.

This clone showed up just a few times. The CDR3 DNA sequence: TGTGCCAGCTCTAATACGAACACCGGGGAGCTGTTTTTT. Translating it yields CASSNTNTGELFF. J is TRBJ2-2 and V is TRBV28; D not certain. V lost 8 bases, J lost 0 bases, and 7 bases lay in between. The germline V gene has CDR1 MDHEN and CDR2 SYDVKM. This CDR3 region has 13 residues.

The V call is TRBV28, the J call TRBJ1-2; 9 bases are a match to TRBD1. V lost 2 bases and J lost 4; bases outside the gene matches: 11. CDR1 MDHEN and CDR2 SYDVKM come from the germline V gene. The CDR3 sequence is 17 residues long. The CDR3 DNA is TGTGCCAGCAGTTTAAGTGGAGGGACAGGGTCCACCTATGGCTACACCTTC. This sequence encodes CASSLSGGTGSTYGYTF.

This clone showed up just a few times. The chain employs TRBV4-3 and TRBJ2-2, with D possibly being TRBD2 (6 bases). This CDR3 has 14 residues. V was cut by 0 bases and J by 7 bases, with 9 bases left in between. Germline V lookup: CDR1 LGHNA, CDR2 YSLEER. CDR3 bases: TGCGCCAGCAGCCAAGATCGGGGGATCGGGGAGCTGTTTTTT. Its translation: CASSQDRGIGELFF.

The chain employs TRBV15 and TRBJ2-1; the D is unclear. Germline values: CDR1 LNHNV, CDR2 YYDKDF (reference sequence). The CDR3 contains 15 residues. V shed 0 bases and J shed 10 bases, with 16 bases lying between them. In DNA, the CDR3 is TGTGCCACCAGCAGAGATTCGTGGCTCACCGCGGAGCAGTTCTTC. Its translation: CATSRDSWLTAEQFF. The full variable domain, rest sourced from reference TRBV15 and TRBJ2-1, is DAMVIQNPRYQVTQFGKPVTLSCSQTLNHNVMYWYQQKSSQAPKLLFHYYDKDFNNEADTPDNFQSRRPNTSFCFLDIRSPGLGDTAMYLCATSRDSWLTAEQFFGPGTRLTVL.

This clone occurred a few times. The chain is built from TRBV6-5 and TRBJ2-7, with TRBD2 matching over 10 bases. V dropped 10 bases and J dropped 2; count of bases not matched to a gene: 5. This CDR3 has 13 residues. Per germline, CDR1 MNHEY and CDR2 SVGAGI. CDR3 sequence (DNA): TGTGCCACCGGAAGCGGGGGGGCCTACGAGCAGTACTTC. Encoded protein: CATGSGGAYEQYF.

This clone appeared a few times. A single base separates this from a much larger clone, so it may be a read error. Other DNA sequences of this sample code for an identical CDR3. V usage is TRBV5-6 and J usage is TRBJ2-7; D unclear. This CDR3 has 11 amino acids. The V end lost 4 bases, the J end lost 1 base, and 3 bases lay between the germline ends. Germline loops: CDR1 SGHDT, CDR2 YYEEEE. DNA for the CDR3: TGTGCCAGCAGCGCTTCCTACGAGCAGTACTTC. Its translation is CASSASYEQYF.

The V and J genes are TRBV27 and TRBJ2-7; unclear D gene. The CDR3 covers 13 residues. Germline CDR1 reads MNHEY; CDR2 reads SMNVEV (reference sequence). Trimming cost V 0 bases and J 4 bases, with 7 bases left between them. The CDR3 DNA reads TGTGCCAGCAGTTTATCGATAAATTACGAGCAGTACTTC. The encoded protein is CASSLSINYEQYF.

The sample holds a few counts of this clone. The chain joins TRBV27 to TRBJ2-7; 7 nucleotides line up with TRBD1. Trimming took 6 bases from V and 0 from J; bases not matched to a gene: 17. This CDR3 is built from 18 residues. The germline CDR1 and CDR2 sequences are MNHEY and SMNVEV (reference sequence). The CDR3, as DNA: TGTGCCAGCAGGGTGACAGGGTTGAGGGGGCATAGCTCCTACGAGCAGTACTTC. It yields the protein CASRVTGLRGHSSYEQYF.

As to this clone: The junction does not match germline at one end; this may be a read error. This chain connects TRBV7-2 to TRBJ2-1; no clear D gene. Germline CDR1 is SGHTA and CDR2 is FQGNSA. The CDR3 runs to 14 residues. The CDR3 loop is CASSQDYADNEQFF. The DNA of the CDR3 is TGCGCCAGCAGCCAAGATTACGCCGACAATGAGCAGTTCTTC.

The rearrangement links TRBV7-2 to TRBJ2-3; the match to TRBD2 covers 8 bases. Germline-derived CDR1 and CDR2 are SGHTA and FQGNSA. The CDR3 contains 16 residues. Trimming removed 1 base from V and 1 base from J; junction bases left unmatched: 4. In DNA form, the CDR3 reads TGTGCCAGCAGCTTAGTTTACGGGGGGGGCACAGATACGCAGTATTTT. Protein product: CASSLVYGGGTDTQYF.

This clone has more than one count but fewer than ten. This chain connects TRBV7-9 to TRBJ1-2, with 7 bases that match TRBD1. Germline V gives CDR1 SEHNR, CDR2 FQNEAQ (reference sequence). V lost 4 bases and J lost 7; bases outside the gene matches: 15. This CDR3 contains 16 residues. CDR3: CASSSWTGTGSVGYTF. The DNA of the CDR3 is TGTGCCAGCAGCTCATGGACAGGAACTGGATCGGTTGGCTACACCTTC.

This clone appeared a few times. The V call is TRBV5-6, the J call TRBJ1-6; D gene uncertain. The V end was cut by 1 base, the J end by 8 bases, with 10 bases between. The CDR3 spans 14 residues. The germline V gene has CDR1 SGHDT and CDR2 YYEEEE. In nucleotides, the CDR3 is TGTGCCAGCAGCTTGAGAACAAGGTATTCACCCCTCCACTTT. Protein product: CASSLRTRYSPLHF.

The chain links TRBV18 to TRBJ2-1; maybe TRBD2 (5 bases). The CDR3 extends over 14 amino acids. CDR1 KGHSH and CDR2 LQKENI come from the germline V gene. The V gene lost 6 bases and the J gene lost 2 bases, with 11 bases spanning the gap. CDR3 protein: CASSLGGPYNEQFF. In DNA, the CDR3 is TGTGCCAGCTCCCTCGGAGGCCCCTACAATGAGCAGTTCTTC.

The chain is built from TRBV10-3 and TRBJ2-7; TRBD2 is a possible D gene (6 bases). V shed 3 bases and J shed 6 bases, with 6 bases lying between them. The CDR3 is 11 amino acids. CDR1 and CDR2 (germline): ENHRY, SYGVKD. The CDR3: CAISDGGEQYF. The CDR3 nucleotides are TGTGCCATCAGTGACGGGGGCGAGCAGTACTTC.

This clone was seen only a few times. The genes are TRBV2 and TRBJ1-4; the D gene is possibly TRBD1 (5 bases). The germline V gene has CDR1 SNHLY and CDR2 FYNNEI. The V end lost 3 bases, the J end lost 1 base, and 9 bases lay between the germline ends. The length of the CDR3 is 15 residues. CDR3 loop: CASSERGVTNEKLFF. CDR3 coding DNA: TGTGCCAGCAGTGAGCGGGGCGTAACTAATGAAAAACTGTTTTTT.

V is TRBV2 and J is TRBJ2-5; 8 nucleotides align to TRBD2. This CDR3 is built from 14 residues. J lost 2 bases, V lost 6 bases, and 5 bases had no gene match. Germline CDR1 reads SNHLY; CDR2 reads FYNNEI. The DNA of the CDR3 is TGTGCCAGCAGCGTCGGCGGGGGGCAAGAGACCCAGTACTTC. Translated, it gives CASSVGGGQETQYF.

The gene calls are TRBV2 and TRBJ2-2; D uncertain. Germline CDR1 and CDR2: SNHLY and FYNNEI. This CDR3 spans 11 amino acids. V dropped 6 bases and J dropped 6 bases, with 5 bases sitting between them. This CDR3 is CASREPGELFF. In DNA form, the CDR3 reads TGTGCCAGCAGGGAACCCGGGGAGCTGTTTTTT.

This chain connects TRBV11-2 to TRBJ2-6, with 12 bases lining up with TRBD1. The germline CDR1 and CDR2 sequences are SGHAT and FQNNGV. The length of the CDR3 is 17 residues. V shed 6 bases and J 2 bases; nucleotides not matched to a gene: 5. CDR3 sequence reads: CASRSWDRGPGANVLTF. Written as DNA, the CDR3 is TGTGCCAGCAGGAGTTGGGACAGGGGGCCTGGGGCCAACGTCCTGACTTTC.

This clone was seen a handful of times. The rearrangement links TRBV29-1 to TRBJ1-2; weak D call: TRBD1 (6 bases). Trimming took 4 bases from V and 6 from J, leaving 15 bases between them. This CDR3 region has 13 residues. CDR1 and CDR2 (germline): SQVTM, ANQGSEA. CDR3 DNA: TGCAGCGTTGTAACAGGGAAAGTAGATGGCTACACCTTC. Its translation: CSVVTGKVDGYTF.

The chain recombines TRBV5-4 with TRBJ2-7, with D hard to call. Germline V lookup: CDR1 SGHNT, CDR2 YYREEE (reference sequence). V lost 3 bases and J 0 bases, leaving 13 bases between the germline ends. The CDR3 covers 15 residues. CDR3 residues: CASSSLKGSSYEQYF. For the CDR3, the DNA is TGTGCCAGCAGCTCCCTAAAGGGCAGCTCCTACGAGCAGTACTTC. Drawing the rest from reference TRBV5-4 and TRBJ2-7, the complete variable domain is ETGVTQSPTHLIKTRGQQVTLRCSSQSGHNTVSWYQQALGQGPQFIFQYYREEENGRGNFPPRFSGLQFPNYSSELNVNALELDDSALYLCASSSLKGSSYEQYFGPGTRLTVT.

This chain uses TRBV4-3 with TRBJ1-4; the D gene is possibly TRBD1 (6 bases). Deletions cut 2 bases from V and 5 bases from J, with 15 bases between. CDR1 and CDR2 from the germline V gene are LGHNA and YSLEER. This CDR3 is built from 16 residues. Here the CDR3 DNA reads TGCGCCAGCAGCCAACAGGGGCCAGAATTCAATGAAAAACTGTTTTTT. This encodes CASSQQGPEFNEKLFF.

V usage is TRBV23-1 and J usage is TRBJ1-6; no firm D call. TRBV23-1 is treated as an ORF (open reading frame) with a function not yet certain. The V end lost 1 base, the J end lost 7 bases, and 8 bases lay between the germline ends. The CDR3 consists of 14 residues. As DNA, the CDR3 is TGCGCCAGCAGTCAATTTCGGGCCAATTCACCCCTCCACTTT. Protein: CASSQFRANSPLHF.

This clone was recorded a few times. The V call is TRBV11-1, the J call TRBJ2-5; 8 bases align to TRBD2. CDR3 length: 15 residues. CDR1 and CDR2 (germline): SGHAT, FQDESV (reference sequence). With V trimmed by 5 bases and J by 4 bases, 9 bases remained unmatched. DNA for the CDR3: TGTGCCAGCAGCGAGCGGGGGAGCACAGTAGAGACCCAGTACTTC. Protein sequence: CASSERGSTVETQYF.

This clone was picked up a small number of times. The rearrangement uses TRBV18 and TRBJ1-5; D perhaps matches TRBD1 (5 bases). Trimming pared 3 bases from V and 6 bases from J, leaving 18 bases between. Per germline, CDR1 KGHSH and CDR2 LQKENI. The CDR3 is made up of 16 amino acids. Here the CDR3 DNA reads TGTGCCAGCTCACCCGGGGGAACGTCAGGCACTCAGCCCCAGCATTTT. Translated: CASSPGGTSGTQPQHF.